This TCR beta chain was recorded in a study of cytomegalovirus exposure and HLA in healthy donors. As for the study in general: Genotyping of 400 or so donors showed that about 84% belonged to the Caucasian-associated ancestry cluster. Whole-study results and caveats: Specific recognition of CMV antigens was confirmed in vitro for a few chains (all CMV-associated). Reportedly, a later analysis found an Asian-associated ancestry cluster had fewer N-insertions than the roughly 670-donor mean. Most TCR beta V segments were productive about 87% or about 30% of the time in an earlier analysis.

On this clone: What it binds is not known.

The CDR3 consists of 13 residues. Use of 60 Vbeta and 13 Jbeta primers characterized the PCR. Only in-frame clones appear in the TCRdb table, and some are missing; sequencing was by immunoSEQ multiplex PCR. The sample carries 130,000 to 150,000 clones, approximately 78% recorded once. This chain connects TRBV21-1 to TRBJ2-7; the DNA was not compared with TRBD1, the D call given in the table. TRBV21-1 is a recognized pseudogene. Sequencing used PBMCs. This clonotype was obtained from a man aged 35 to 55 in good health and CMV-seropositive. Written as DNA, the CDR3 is TGTGCCAGCAGCCTGGGACAGAGCTACGAGCAGTACTTC. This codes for CASSLGQSYEQYF.